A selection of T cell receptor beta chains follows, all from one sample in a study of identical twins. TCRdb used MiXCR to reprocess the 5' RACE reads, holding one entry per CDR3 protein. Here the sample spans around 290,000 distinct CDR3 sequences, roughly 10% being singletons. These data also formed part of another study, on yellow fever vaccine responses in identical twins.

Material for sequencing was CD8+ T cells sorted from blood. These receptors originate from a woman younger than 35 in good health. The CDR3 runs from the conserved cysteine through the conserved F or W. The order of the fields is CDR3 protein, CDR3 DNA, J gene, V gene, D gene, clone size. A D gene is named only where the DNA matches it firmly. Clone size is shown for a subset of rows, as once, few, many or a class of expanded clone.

CATSSGRQETQYF,TGTGCCACCAGCAGCGGGCGACAAGAGACCCAGTACTTC,TRBJ2-5,TRBV15,.,.
CASSRMDSSASPLHF,TGCGCCAGCAGCCGGATGGACAGCTCGGCTTCACCCCTCCACTTT,TRBJ1-6,TRBV4-1,.,many
CASQNWGEQFF,TGTGCCAGCCAAAACTGGGGTGAGCAGTTCTTC,TRBJ2-1,TRBV7-9,.,many
CASTSTDGGATDTQYF,TGTGCCAGCACCTCTACCGATGGCGGGGCCACAGATACGCAGTATTTT,TRBJ2-3,TRBV7-9,.,.
CSVVSGTSNTDTQYF,TGCAGCGTTGTTTCCGGGACTAGCAACACAGATACGCAGTATTTT,TRBJ2-3,TRBV29-1,TRBD2,many
CASSYAGGLFF,TGTGCCAGCAGCTACGCAGGCGGGCTGTTTTTT,TRBJ1-4,TRBV11-2,.,few
CASSESGSKGANEQFF,TGCGCCAGCAGTGAGTCGGGGTCTAAGGGGGCCAATGAGCAGTTCTTC,TRBJ2-1,TRBV10-1,TRBD1,.
CASSFPGWGTDDTGELFF,TGTGCCAGCAGCTTCCCCGGGTGGGGGACAGACGACACCGGGGAGCTGTTTTTT,TRBJ2-2,TRBV11-1,TRBD1,many
CASSESRGGADTQYF,TGTGCCAGCAGTGAAAGTCGGGGAGGGGCAGATACGCAGTATTTT,TRBJ2-3,TRBV6-4,TRBD2,many
CSARDLAGLQNIQYF,TGCAGTGCTAGAGACCTAGCGGGCCTGCAAAACATTCAGTACTTC,TRBJ2-4,TRBV20-1,TRBD2,.
CASGLSRTGKETQYF,TGTGCTAGTGGTTTGTCGCGGACAGGGAAAGAGACCCAGTACTTC,TRBJ2-5,TRBV12-5,TRBD1,many
CASSVVERNTDTQYF,TGTGCCAGCAGCGTAGTCGAGCGGAACACAGATACGCAGTATTTT,TRBJ2-3,TRBV9,.,.
CASCWWTPGQYLSGTQFF,TGTGCCAGCTGTTGGTGGACGCCGGGACAGTATCTTAGTGGGACACAGTTCTTC,TRBJ2-1,TRBV12-3/TRBV12-4,TRBD1,.
CASSQGAGDNSPLHF,TGCGCCAGCAGCCAAGGAGCAGGGGACAATTCACCCCTCCACTTT,TRBJ1-6,TRBV4-1,.,few
CASSLGRDTQYF,TGTGCCAGCAGCTTGGGGAGAGATACGCAGTATTTT,TRBJ2-3,TRBV7-9,.,many
CASSLGGFTDTQYF,TGTGCCAGCAGCTTAGGAGGGTTCACAGATACGCAGTATTTT,TRBJ2-3,TRBV11-2,.,many
CASSLGGTAGELFF,TGTGCTAGCAGCTTAGGAGGGACGGCCGGGGAGCTGTTTTTT,TRBJ2-2,TRBV7-7,.,.
CSARELTVYEQYF,TGCAGTGCTAGAGAATTGACGGTCTACGAGCAGTACTTC,TRBJ2-7,TRBV20-1,.,.
CASSDEAVVADTQYF,TGTGCCAGCAGCGACGAGGCGGTTGTGGCAGATACGCAGTATTTT,TRBJ2-3,TRBV7-6,.,few
CASSLTLGQGIAGELFF,TGTGCCAGCAGCTTAACGTTGGGACAGGGTATCGCCGGGGAGCTGTTTTTT,TRBJ2-2,TRBV7-3,TRBD1,many
CASSPRPLGQPQHF,TGTGCCAGCAGCCCACGTCCCTTGGGTCAGCCCCAGCATTTT,TRBJ1-5,TRBV6-1,.,many
CASSLISTGELFF,TGTGCCAGCAGCTTGATTAGCACCGGGGAGCTGTTTTTT,TRBJ2-2,TRBV5-6,.,.
CASSQKQGGTEAFF,TGCGCCAGCAGCCAAAAACAGGGGGGGACTGAAGCTTTCTTT,TRBJ1-1,TRBV4-1,TRBD1,few
CASSVASGLYNSPLHF,TGTGCCAGCAGCGTAGCGAGTGGGCTGTATAATTCACCCCTCCACTTT,TRBJ1-6,TRBV9,.,.
CASSDKDRGNSYGQYF,TGCGCCAGCAGTGACAAAGACAGGGGGAATTCCTACGGGCAGTACTTC,TRBJ2-7,TRBV10-1,TRBD1,.
CSVEGDIAGVAYEQYF,TGCAGCGTTGAAGGAGATATAGCGGGAGTGGCCTACGAGCAGTACTTC,TRBJ2-7,TRBV29-1,TRBD2,many
CASSLVNGVVDEQYF,TGTGCCAGCAGCTTAGTAAACGGAGTGGTCGACGAGCAGTACTTC,TRBJ2-7,TRBV7-9,.,many
CASNFLGQGRLNEQFF,TGCGCCAGCAACTTTCTGGGACAGGGTCGTCTCAATGAGCAGTTCTTC,TRBJ2-1,TRBV5-1,TRBD1,many
CATSDFVSGSTDTQYF,TGTGCCACCAGTGATTTTGTTAGCGGGAGTACAGATACGCAGTATTTT,TRBJ2-3,TRBV24-1,TRBD2,few
CASSLGASKIETQYF,TGTGCCAGCAGTTTAGGAGCGAGCAAGATAGAGACCCAGTACTTC,TRBJ2-5,TRBV28,.,few
CSATRESWDSNQPQHF,TGCAGTGCGACCCGGGAGAGCTGGGATAGCAATCAGCCCCAGCATTTT,TRBJ1-5,TRBV20-1,.,.
CASSFGTLNQPQHF,TGTGCCAGCAGTTTTGGGACACTCAATCAGCCCCAGCATTTT,TRBJ1-5,TRBV12-3/TRBV12-4,.,.
CASSQDAGTGFGVNEQFF,TGTGCCAGCAGCCAAGATGCGGGGACAGGGTTTGGGGTGAATGAGCAGTTCTTC,TRBJ2-1,TRBV3-1,TRBD1,many
CASSSSLAGDSYEQYF,TGTGCCAGCAGCTCATCACTAGCGGGGGACTCCTACGAGCAGTACTTC,TRBJ2-7,TRBV13,TRBD2,few
CASSFLERDYEQYF,TGTGCCAGCAGCTTCCTCGAGCGGGACTACGAGCAGTACTTC,TRBJ2-7,TRBV7-8,TRBD2,.
CSARGLAGDSYEQYF,TGCAGTGCTAGGGGACTAGCGGGGGACTCCTACGAGCAGTACTTC,TRBJ2-7,TRBV20-1,TRBD2,many
CSVGTGPLDEQYF,TGCAGCGTCGGGACAGGGCCTTTAGACGAGCAGTACTTC,TRBJ2-7,TRBV29-1,TRBD1,.
CSASGLAGSTDTQYF,TGCAGTGCTAGCGGACTAGCGGGGAGCACAGATACGCAGTATTTT,TRBJ2-3,TRBV20-1,TRBD2,few
CASGLGYADTQYF,TGTGCCAGCGGGCTAGGGTATGCAGATACGCAGTATTTT,TRBJ2-3,TRBV12-3/TRBV12-4,.,many
CASSLETGSWGGPENEQFF,TGTGCCAGCAGCTTAGAGACAGGGTCGTGGGGAGGGCCAGAAAATGAGCAGTTCTTC,TRBJ2-1,TRBV11-2,.,.
CAWSVSTSDTQYF,TGTGCCTGGAGTGTCTCGACATCTGATACGCAGTATTTT,TRBJ2-3,TRBV30,.,.
CASTSTHTQYF,TGTGCCAGCACGAGCACACATACGCAGTATTTT,TRBJ2-3,TRBV27,.,.